This T cell receptor beta chain was profiled in a study of early T cells in non-severe SARS-CoV-2 infection (dated by TCRdb to about 2021). In terms of the full investigation: Because TCR sequencing was done on bulk RNA from unsorted whole blood, the alpha and beta chains could not be paired. Overall results and qualifications from the work: VDJdb matching was skewed toward anti-spike CD8 responses and likely underestimated virus-specific expansions, missing private and CD4 specificities.

To prepare the library, 5' RACE was applied. This sample was sequenced with a NextSeq 500. In the TCR library protocol, unique molecular identifiers were attached to individual cDNA molecules to correct for PCR bias and sequencing error. Both TCR alpha and beta chains were sequenced, and tight co-correlation was observed between alpha and beta sequence abundances in each sample. From the authors' description of their analysis: Decombinator V4 was used to annotate TCR sequences for V gene, J gene and CDR3. TCRs were defined as expanded if a significant change between any two time points was detected under a Poisson model with p below 0.0001. TCR abundances were normalised to the total number of TCRs sequenced per sample and were expressed as counts per million. TRAV1-2 paired with TRAJ12, TRAJ20 or TRAJ33 defined MAIT TCRs, while TRAV10 paired with TRAJ18 defined iNKT TCRs. A search of VDJdb, accessed on 1 November 2021, was run for TCRs annotated to CMV, EBV and SARS-CoV-2, with TCRs annotated for multiple antigens excluded. TCRdb cleaned the public reads at Q25 with fastp, built clones with MiXCR and kept in-frame beta chains. Each entry merges the rows of one CDR3 protein and shows their most common DNA and genes. What appears here as the V and J calls and clone size reflects TCRdb's work, not the paper's. Within this sample are over 50,000 distinct CDR3 sequences, with about a tenth of them counted one time only. Roughly 1.7% of the sample belongs to the ten largest clones.

The CDR3 sequence holds 15 residues, the cysteine and phenylalanine included. Only the CDR3 part of the read is kept: 45 bases, read in frame from the first base. V and J are trimmed by 0 bases and 10 bases, and the gene matches miss 8 bases of the junction. CDR1 and CDR2, per the germline V gene (reference sequence), are SGHNT and YYREEE. The study was a case-control design nested within a healthcare worker cohort in London, UK, with weekly nasopharyngeal swab PCR tests and blood sampling. Healthcare workers were recruited between 23 and 31 March 2020, during the week of the UK lockdown, and were followed weekly for up to about 15 weeks. Concerning this clonotype: Its antigen remains undetermined. The input lacks base qualities; no much larger clone sits a single base away.

This chain joins TRBV5-4 to TRBJ2-1; TRBD2 matches 9 bases in the middle. This receptor was obtained from an adult who was a healthcare worker with PCR-confirmed SARS-CoV-2 infection or an uninfected control (not recorded which). The sequencing sample was made of whole blood. The nucleotide sequence reads as follows: TGTGCCAGCAGCTTGGTAATTAGCGGGGGCGAGGAGCAGTTCTTC. Its amino acids are CASSLVISGGEEQFF.